This T cell receptor beta chain was sequenced during a study of ipilimumab plus nivolumab after autologous stem cell transplantation. Study-level findings and limits: The authors say TCR, Treg and microbiome findings warrant further study.

Starting 14 to 28 days after autologous transplant, ipilimumab 1 mg/kg was given. Assay: immunoSEQ multiplex PCR; the TCRdb copy retains only in-frame clones and omits some. The sample lists 9,500 to 15,000 clones, 60% to 80% occurring once. Notes on this clone: What it binds is not known.

The CDR3 runs 15 residues. The germline V and J ends were trimmed by 0 bases and 5 bases, with 14 bases remaining between them. The germline V gene has CDR1 SGHRS and CDR2 YFSETQ. Sequencing used PBMCs, obtained in a trial of ipilimumab plus nivolumab as post-transplant consolidation. The clonotype comes from a male donor with diffuse large B-cell lymphoma. This chain connects TRBV5-1 to TRBJ2-5, with D perhaps TRBD2 (7 bases). CDR3 DNA sequence: TGCGCCAGCAGCTTGGTCGGGGGGCGCGGGGAGACCCAGTACTTC. Its translation is CASSLVGGRGETQYF.